The T cell receptor (beta chain) under discussion was sequenced for a study of shared clonotypes between healthy human individuals. Assay used: immunoSEQ multiplex PCR; TCRdb lists only in-frame clones, some missing. The table has about 1.1 million clones, about 72% seen once. Germline values: CDR1 MDHEN, CDR2 SYDVKM. This CDR3 region has 16 residues. Trimming pared 3 bases from V and 8 bases from J, leaving 19 bases between. A few counts support this clone. Its specificity is not known. Regarding the study as a whole: Memory subsets had estimated richness that was generally smaller than that of naive subsets. The study found lower generation probabilities in non-shared clonotypes than in those shared by all four donors. Rarefaction curves obtained for sorted subsets showed sequencing incomplete despite large depth.

This TCR derives from a young man in good health. Some clones in this sample may be carry-over from other donors' samples. The sequencing input was memory CD4+ T cells from PBMCs. Regarding subset: CD45RA-negative fraction. This rearrangement joins TRBV28 to TRBJ2-2; D uncertain. The CDR3 DNA reads as TGTGCCAGCAGTTTCTATATCGGTATACTCTCGGGGGAGCTGTTTTTT. The encoded protein is CASSFYIGILSGELFF.